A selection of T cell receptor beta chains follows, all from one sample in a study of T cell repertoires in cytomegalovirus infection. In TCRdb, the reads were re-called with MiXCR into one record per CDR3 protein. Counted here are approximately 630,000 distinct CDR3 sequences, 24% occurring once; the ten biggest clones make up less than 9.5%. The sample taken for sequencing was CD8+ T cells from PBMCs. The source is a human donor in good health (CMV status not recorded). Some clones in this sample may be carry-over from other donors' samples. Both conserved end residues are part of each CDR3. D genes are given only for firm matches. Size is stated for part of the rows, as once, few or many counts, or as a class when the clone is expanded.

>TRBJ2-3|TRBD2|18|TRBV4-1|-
CASSQDSRSGSYREPQYF
TGCGCCAGCAGCCAAGACTCTCGTAGCGGGTCCTACCGAGAGCCGCAGTATTTT
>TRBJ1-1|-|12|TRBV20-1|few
CSATGMNTEAFF
TGCAGTGCTACAGGGATGAATACTGAAGCTTTCTTT
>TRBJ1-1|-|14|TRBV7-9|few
CASSLPSGSPGAFF
TGTGCCAGCAGCTTACCCTCGGGGTCCCCGGGGGCTTTCTTT
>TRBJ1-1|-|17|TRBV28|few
CASSYTPDRRLSAEAFF
TGTGCCAGCAGTTATACTCCCGACCGTCGGCTCTCGGCGGAAGCTTTCTTT
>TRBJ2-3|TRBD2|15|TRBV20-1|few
CSAMGRGSSTDTQYF
TGCAGTGCTATGGGGCGGGGGAGTTCCACAGATACGCAGTATTTT
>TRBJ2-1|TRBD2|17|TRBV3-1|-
CASSHARGGGPDNEQFF
TGTGCCAGCAGCCATGCTAGGGGCGGGGGGCCCGACAATGAGCAGTTCTTC
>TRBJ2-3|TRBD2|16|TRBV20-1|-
CSARDLGGRSTDTQYF
TGCAGTGCTAGAGATTTAGGCGGGAGATCCACAGATACGCAGTATTTT
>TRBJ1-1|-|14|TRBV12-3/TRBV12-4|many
CASNTGTLNTEAFF
TGTGCCAGCAACACCGGGACTCTGAACACTGAAGCTTTCTTT
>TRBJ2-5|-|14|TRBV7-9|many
CASSADRNQETQYF
TGTGCCAGCAGCGCAGACAGAAACCAAGAGACCCAGTACTTC
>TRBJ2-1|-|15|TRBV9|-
CASSVGGNSYNEQFF
TGTGCCAGCAGCGTAGGAGGGAACTCCTACAATGAGCAGTTCTTC
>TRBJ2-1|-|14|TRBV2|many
CASSELSSYNEQFF
TGTGCCAGCAGTGAGCTAAGCTCCTACAATGAGCAGTTCTTC
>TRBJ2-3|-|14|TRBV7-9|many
CASSLVGIEDTQYF
TGTGCCAGCAGCTTAGTGGGAATCGAGGATACGCAGTATTTT
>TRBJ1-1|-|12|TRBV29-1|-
CSGAAVNTEAFF
TGCAGCGGGGCGGCGGTGAACACTGAAGCTTTCTTT
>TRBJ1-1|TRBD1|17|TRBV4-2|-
CASSLQGAFGMNTEAFF
TGTGCCAGCAGCCTACAGGGGGCGTTCGGCATGAACACTGAAGCTTTCTTT
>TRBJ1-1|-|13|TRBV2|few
CASNGGRGSEAFF
TGTGCCAGCAACGGGGGGCGAGGATCTGAAGCTTTCTTT
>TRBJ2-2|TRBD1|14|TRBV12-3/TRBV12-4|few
CASSSTGDTGELFF
TGTGCCAGCAGTTCTACAGGGGACACCGGGGAGCTGTTTTTT
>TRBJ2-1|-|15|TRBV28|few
CASSRRGAKGDEQFF
TGTGCCAGCAGTAGAAGGGGGGCAAAGGGCGATGAGCAGTTCTTC
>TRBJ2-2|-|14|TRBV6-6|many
CASRGRLDPGELFF
TGTGCCAGCAGGGGACGGTTAGACCCCGGGGAGCTGTTTTTT
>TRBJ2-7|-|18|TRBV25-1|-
CASSEYFPPTQGSYEQYF
TGTGCCAGCAGTGAATACTTCCCACCCACACAGGGTTCCTACGAGCAGTACTTC
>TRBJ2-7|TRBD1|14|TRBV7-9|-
CASSFSAGGNEQYF
TGTGCCAGCAGCTTCTCGGCAGGGGGCAACGAGCAGTACTTC
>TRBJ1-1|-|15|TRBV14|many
CASSQDRSVNTEAFF
TGTGCCAGCAGCCAAGATCGGAGCGTGAACACTGAAGCTTTCTTT
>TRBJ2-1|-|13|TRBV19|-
CASSTSFYNEQFF
TGTGCCAGTAGCACGTCGTTCTACAATGAGCAGTTCTTC